This TCR beta chain stems from a study of beta chain features in type 1 diabetes (dated by TCRdb to the late 2010s). General notes on the study: Patients and healthy donors did not differ in mean age, gender distribution, total cell number or subset yield. Regulatory and stem cell-like memory subsets were obtained from only 8 patients and roughly eight healthy donors, while naive and central memory subsets were obtained from all 30 or so donors. A total of 100 million to 110 million sorted cells were examined across all samples, and a strong correlation was observed between cell number per subset and RNA yield. In the study, recently diagnosed type 1 diabetes patients and matched healthy donors were compared on the TCRB repertoires of their sorted circulating CD4+ T cell subsets.

Each donor gave one peripheral blood draw, roughly 120 mL on average, collected into heparinised tubes. A BD FACSAria II was used to sort naive, central memory, regulatory and stem cell-like memory CD4+ T cells with a panel that included CD45RO, CCR7, CD25, CD127, CD95 and CD27. Purity was above 98% for every sorted population. PBMCs were separated immediately by Lymphoprep density gradient centrifugation and were stained directly, without being cultured. So that batch effects would be minimized, each experiment stained and sorted samples in pairs, pairing one healthy donor with one patient. General conclusions and limits of the study: Shorter templates might have been favored by PCR, but patient and control samples were amplified and corrected together, so both groups would have been affected equally by any skew. Because cDNA rather than genomic DNA was sequenced, highly expressing activated cells could have been over-represented, although no difference in activation and CD3 levels was found between groups. Patients with type 1 diabetes made fewer insertions and deleted more nucleotides at VDJ recombination sites, implying thymic rearrangement abnormalities. Naive, central memory and regulatory TCRB repertoires appeared to be more alike among patients than among healthy donors. A moderate but significant shortening of TCRB CDR3 length was observed in type 1 diabetes patients in all four CD4+ subsets. Because small numbers of individuals were included in the HLA sub-analyses, any influence of HLA type on TCRB rearrangement was left unresolved.

Including cysteine and phenylalanine, the CDR3 has 11 amino acids. Kept here is only the CDR3 DNA, which spans 33 bases and is read in frame from base 1. The junction shows trimming of 5 bases on V and 5 bases on J, plus 4 bases between the germline ends. The germline V gene specifies MNHEY as CDR1 and SVGAGI as CDR2. The entire isolated RNA was reverse transcribed using the High Capacity cDNA Reverse Transcription Kit, and thus expressed TCRB transcripts were sequenced. Deep immunoSEQ sequencing was applied to naive, central memory and regulatory T cell samples, giving an average of around 3.4 million total reads per sample. Sorted cells were lysed in RLT buffer, and RNA was extracted using DNase-treated RNeasy Micro or Mini kits according to cell number. To prevent cross-contamination, every cell subset was processed on its own, while patient and healthy donor samples were processed together. The immunoSEQ multiplex PCR was used to amplify TCRB sequences from cDNA, yielding 87-bp fragments that span the CDR3 region. Sequencing of the amplicons was performed on the Illumina HiSeq platform. As for the authors' bioinformatics: Synthetic template baselines were used to correct PCR bias computationally, reads within Hamming distance 2 were collapsed together, and singletons that could not be merged were discarded. By aligning reads against IMGT, V, D and J genes, CDR3 length, and insertions or deletions at six rearrangement sites were assigned. Within each subset, clonotype counts were normalized to sorted cell number, and only after that were true diversity and Gini coefficients computed with the tcR R package. The overlap coefficient, calculated on TCRB nucleotide sequences, was used to quantify repertoire sharing. TCRdb obtained this table from immuneACCESS and retained in-frame rearrangements with V and J assigned. These tables miss some clones; where compared with another copy, unresolved V genes account for less than half of the shortfall, and the remainder is unexplained. V and J calls and clone size follow that table, whereas D and trimming were derived from the DNA. The table for this sample lists some 180,000 clones; about 13% of them were counted only once. Jointly, the top ten make up roughly 0.56% of the sample.

About this clone: Its target antigen remains unknown. No much larger clone exists at a distance of one base, and base qualities are not known.

The specimen was central memory CD4+ T cells from blood. The receptor was isolated from a woman aged 18 to 35 in good health. The receptor chain draws on TRBV6-5 and TRBJ2-1, with no D gene named confidently. The CDR3 protein sequence reads: CASSTNNEQFF. The nucleotide sequence reads TGTGCCAGCAGTACAAACAATGAGCAGTTCTTC.